What follows are 8 T cell receptor beta chains derived from one specimen sequenced in a study of identical twins. TCRdb called the 5' RACE reads again in MiXCR, with one record for every CDR3 protein. The sample consists of 1.5 million to 2 million distinct CDR3 sequences, about 32% of them appearing once. Material: cord blood. These TCRs come from a newborn girl in good health.

J is TRBJ1-2 and V is TRBV19, with D perhaps matching TRBD1 (5 bases). Trimming removed 5 bases at V and 3 bases at J, with 13 bases between. The CDR3 contains 14 residues. Germline V lookup: CDR1 LNHDA, CDR2 SQIVND (reference sequence). CDR3 in amino acids: CASSPGTLYYGYTF. CDR3 sequence (DNA): TGTGCCAGTAGTCCGGGGACCCTTTACTATGGCTACACCTTC.

This clonotype was counted between two and nine times. The rearrangement links TRBV20-1 to TRBJ1-2, with 10 bases lining up with TRBD1. CDR3 size: 14 residues. J lost 8 bases, V lost 0 bases, and 6 bases had no gene match. The germline gives CDR1 DFQATT, CDR2 SNEGSKA (reference sequence). The CDR3 loop reads CSARETGTGEGYTF. DNA of the CDR3: TGCAGTGCTAGAGAAACCGGGACAGGGGAGGGCTACACCTTC.

This clonotype was seen a handful of times. The genes are TRBV6-2 or TRBV6-3 and TRBJ2-1; TRBD2 agrees at 13 bases. Germline V gene lookup returns CDR1 MNHEY and CDR2 SVGEGT. V gave up 6 bases and J gave up 0 bases; unmatched junction bases: 8. This CDR3 has 18 amino acids. The CDR3 protein is CASSSGLAGESSYNEQFF. The DNA of the CDR3 is TGTGCCAGCAGCAGCGGACTAGCGGGAGAGAGCTCCTACAATGAGCAGTTCTTC.

The chain links TRBV21-1 to TRBJ1-1; TRBD1, as called in the table, went unchecked against the DNA. TRBV21-1 is marked as a pseudogene. This CDR3 region has 17 residues. The CDR3 DNA is TGTGCCAGCAGCAAAGGTACAGTGGGACACCCGAACACTGAAGCTTTCTTT. It yields the protein CASSKGTVGHPNTEAFF.

This chain connects TRBV6-1 to TRBJ1-5; D gene ambiguous. This CDR3 is 15 amino acids long. Trimming took 4 bases from V and 0 from J, leaving 10 bases between them. Looked up from germline, CDR1 is MNHNS and CDR2 is SASEGT. Here the CDR3 DNA reads TGTGCCAGCAGTGTGGGCCCCTTTAGCAATCAGCCCCAGCATTTT. Protein sequence: CASSVGPFSNQPQHF.

Only a few counts were recorded for this clonotype. The chain carries TRBV29-1 and TRBJ2-2; 14 bases agree with TRBD2. There are 18 residues in the CDR3. In germline, CDR1 is SQVTM, CDR2 ANQGSEA. V was clipped by 3 bases and J by 4 bases; unmatched bases: 10. CDR3 protein: CSVESDRLAGGRTGELFF. DNA of the CDR3: TGCAGCGTTGAGTCGGACAGACTAGCGGGAGGGCGCACCGGGGAGCTGTTTTTT.

This clonotype was recorded a few times. The gene calls are TRBV2 and TRBJ2-3; TRBD2 matches at 9 bases. The CDR3 has 15 residues. V trimming: 7 bases; J trimming: 0 bases; junction bases outside the gene matches: 5. The germline CDR1 and CDR2 sequences are SNHLY and FYNNEI. In DNA form, the CDR3 reads TGTGCCAGCACCCCACTAGCGGGTAGCACAGATACGCAGTATTTT. As protein: CASTPLAGSTDTQYF.

The chain is built from TRBV11-2 and TRBJ1-1, with 9 nucleotides matching TRBD1. The germline V gene has CDR1 SGHAT and CDR2 FQNNGV. Unmatched junction bases numbered 8, after V lost 5 bases and J lost 1 base. The CDR3 consists of 16 residues. CDR3 DNA: TGTGCCAGCAGCCCTCTTGGACAGGGGACGAACACTGAAGCTTTCTTT. Its protein product is CASSPLGQGTNTEAFF. Using reference TRBV11-2 and TRBJ1-1 for the parts outside the CDR3, the full variable domain is EAGVAQSPRYKIIEKRQSVAFWCNPISGHATLYWYQQILGQGPKLLIQFQNNGVVDDSQLPKDRFSAERLKGVDSTLKIQPAKLEDSAVYLCASSPLGQGTNTEAFFGQGTRLTVV.